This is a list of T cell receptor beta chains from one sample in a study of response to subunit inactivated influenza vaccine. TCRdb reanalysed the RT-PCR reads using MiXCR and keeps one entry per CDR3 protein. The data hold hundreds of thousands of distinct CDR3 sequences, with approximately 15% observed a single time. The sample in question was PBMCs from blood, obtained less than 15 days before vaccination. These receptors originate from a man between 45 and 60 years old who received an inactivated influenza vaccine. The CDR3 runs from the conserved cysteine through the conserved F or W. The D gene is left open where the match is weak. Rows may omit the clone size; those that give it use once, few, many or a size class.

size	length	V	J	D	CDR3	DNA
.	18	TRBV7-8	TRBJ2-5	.	CASSLAFYRRQTQETQYF	TGTGCCAGCAGCTTAGCATTTTACAGGAGACAGACCCAAGAGACCCAGTACTTC
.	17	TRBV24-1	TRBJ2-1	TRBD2	CATSDFLGRAEVNEQFF	TGTGCCACCAGTGATTTCCTCGGGAGGGCGGAGGTTAATGAGCAGTTCTTC
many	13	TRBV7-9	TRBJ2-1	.	CASSLSRGNEQFF	TGTGCCAGCAGCTTATCTCGGGGTAATGAGCAGTTCTTC
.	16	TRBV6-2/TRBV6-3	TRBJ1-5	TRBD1	CASSHSRGRGNQPQHF	TGTGCCAGCAGCCACTCAAGGGGGCGAGGCAATCAGCCCCAGCATTTT
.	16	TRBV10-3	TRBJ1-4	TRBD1	CAISEDRGRTNEKLFF	TGTGCCATCAGTGAGGACAGGGGGAGGACTAATGAAAAACTGTTTTTT
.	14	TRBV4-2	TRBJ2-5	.	CASSPRPAQETQYF	TGTGCCAGCAGCCCTAGACCGGCCCAAGAGACCCAGTACTTC
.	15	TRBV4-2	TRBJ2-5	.	CASSQDSSRQETQYF	TGTGCCAGCAGCCAAGACTCATCTAGACAAGAGACCCAGTACTTC
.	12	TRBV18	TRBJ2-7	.	CASSPGRGEQYF	TGTGCCAGCTCACCTGGGCGGGGTGAGCAGTACTTC
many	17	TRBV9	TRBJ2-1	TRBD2	CASSVELAGGFYNEQFF	TGTGCCAGCAGCGTAGAACTAGCGGGGGGGTTCTACAATGAGCAGTTCTTC
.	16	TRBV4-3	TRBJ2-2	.	CASSLRLDRNTGELFF	TGCGCCAGCAGCCTCCGACTGGACAGGAACACCGGGGAGCTGTTTTTT
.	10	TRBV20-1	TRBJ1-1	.	CSALDREAFF	TGCAGTGCTCTTGACAGGGAAGCTTTCTTT
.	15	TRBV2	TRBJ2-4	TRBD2	CASSAGLAGPNIQYF	TGTGCCAGCAGTGCGGGACTAGCGGGGCCAAACATTCAGTACTTC
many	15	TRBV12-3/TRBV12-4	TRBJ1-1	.	CASSPDAVGRTEAFF	TGTGCCAGCAGTCCTGATGCGGTGGGCAGGACTGAAGCTTTCTTT
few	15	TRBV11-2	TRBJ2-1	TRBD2	CASLHTGGPGNEQFF	TGTGCCAGTCTGCATACGGGAGGGCCCGGCAATGAGCAGTTCTTC